Included here is one T cell receptor (beta chain) sequence, with context. What this receptor recognizes is not known. Within one base of it there is no much larger clone, and no base qualities were kept. The donors were healthy, HIV-negative adults who had no recently reported acute infections or vaccinations. Every donor was a Caucasian adult residing in Nashville, Tennessee, USA. Magnetic negative selection was used to enrich CD4+ T cells, after which naive cells were positively selected on CD45RA and the negative fraction became the memory subset. Blood was collected by leukapheresis, and PBMCs were isolated by Ficoll-Histopaque density gradient centrifugation and then cryopreserved in liquid nitrogen vapor phase. Analytical flow cytometry was used to check the purity and quantity of every magnetically sorted T cell population. Each sorted fraction had its genomic DNA isolated and then quantified by UV absorbance on a Nanodrop 2000c.

V loses 11 bases at its end and J loses 7 bases; junction bases beyond the gene matches: 9. Measured from the cysteine to the phenylalanine, the CDR3 is 13 residues long. The retained sequence is limited to the CDR3, 39 bases, with the frame set at the first base. The germline V gene (reference sequence) specifies LNHDA as CDR1 and SQIVND as CDR2. The record originates from a study of shared clonotypes between healthy human individuals (dated by TCRdb to 2019 to 2021). For the study in its entirety: Two women and a few men aged 18 to 49 years were included in the cohort. Libraries were prepared and TCR repertoires were sequenced by different laboratories using diverse techniques, in order to increase sequencing depth and limit assay-specific biases. Between about 0.9 and 9 billion PBMCs per donor were obtained by leukapheresis. To estimate repertoire size and how much clonotypes are shared between individuals, the study performed deep sequencing of blood TCR repertoires from roughly five healthy adults. For each donor, three plates each were used for CD4 naive and CD4 memory, two plates were used for CD8 naive, and one plate was used for CD8 memory.

Using the deep immunoSEQ assay, TCR CDR3 regions were amplified from genomic DNA by multiplex PCR. Extracted genomic DNA from each cell subset was spread evenly across all wells of several immunoSEQ 96-well plates, with each plate serving as a replicate. Each replicate PCR for sorted subsets received roughly 0.2 ug genomic DNA, equal to roughly 30,000 T cell genomes. Purified libraries were quantified with a Qubit 3.0 fluorometer, sized on a Bioanalyzer 2100, and re-quantified with the KAPA Library Quantification kit. Each immunoSEQ 96-well plate was sequenced on its own single-read 150-cycle Illumina NextSeq 550 flow cell. The paper's data handling went like this. Because only junctional sequences without quality scores were contained in the immunoSEQ output, filtering matching that applied to full-length reads could not be performed. Sequences were annotated with PyIR, a Python wrapper for IgBLAST v1.9, and V/J genes and CDR3 were assigned using IMGT germline references. Reads were removed for weak V/J assignments (E-value above 1e-6), missing CDR3, stop codons, out-of-frame junctions, or ambiguous translated residues. V3J clonotypes were defined as sequences sharing an identical inferred V gene, J gene, and CDR3 amino acid sequence. To compute the percentage overlap between repertoires, the number of shared unique clonotypes was divided by the size of the smaller repertoire. Richness of each repertoire was evaluated using RTK rarefaction, the Chao1 estimator, and Recon v2.1 estimates of unobserved clonotypes. OLGA was used to compute generation probabilities for all TCRbeta clonotypes that the gDNA method yielded from a handful of donors. What TCRdb holds here is the immuneACCESS table cut down to in-frame rearrangements. Part of the clones is not present; checked against another copy, under half of the missing clones reflect an unresolved V gene, and the others are unexplained. V and J calls and clone size are as listed in that table; D and trimming were resolved from the DNA. The sample includes around 990,000 clones, with 60% to 85% observed a single time. The biggest ten clones account for approximately 0.95% of the sample.

Here is what the overall study found, with its caveats: Rarefaction of sorted-subset datasets indicated incomplete sequencing despite the large sequencing depth. Because the study included a small number of donors, the genetic and exposure-history diversity represented was limited. Larger estimated clonotype richness was generally found for naive subsets than for memory subsets. Sampling was restricted to blood, and TCR repertoires in tissue are likely to differ from TCR repertoires in blood. Pairwise subsampling indicated that sequencing depth was expected to affect the degree of clonotype sharing among donors. Clonotypes shared by all four sorted-subset donors showed higher generation probabilities than non-shared clonotypes. Approximately 5% of naive CD4, more than 3% of naive CD8, 2.3% of memory CD4, and about 0.4% of memory CD8 clonotypes were shared across a handful of donors.

The rearranged chain carries TRBV19 and TRBJ2-1, with TRBD1 matching 9 junction bases. Sequenced material: memory CD4+ T cells from PBMCs. What this sample's cell subset or site label stands for: CD45RA-negative fraction. The sequence was collected from a man between 18 and 29 years old in good health. Some clones in this sample may be carry-over from other donors' samples. The nucleotides are TGTGCCGGTACAGGGGGCGCAGGGAATGAGCAGTTCTTC. This gives the protein CAGTGGAGNEQFF.